The count of the clone carrying this TCR beta chain is one. What it binds is not known. This CDR3 has 15 residues. The germline V gene has CDR1 SNHLY and CDR2 FYNNEI. Trimming pared 8 bases from V and 1 base from J, leaving 18 bases between. The data were taken from a study of cytomegalovirus exposure and HLA in healthy donors. Study results and caveats: About 87% or about 30% of the time was how often most TCR beta V segments were productive, according to an earlier analysis. A later analysis found most CMV-associated TCR beta chains apparently HLA-restricted. Links to common viral pathogens appeared, in a later analysis, for several of the most significant clusters. It was reported in a later analysis that an Asian-associated ancestry cluster showed fewer N-insertions than the roughly 620-donor mean.

PCR involved 60 Vbeta and 13 Jbeta primers. Libraries were prepared by immunoSEQ multiplex PCR; TCRdb keeps only in-frame clonotypes and omits some of them. Here the sample spans about 190,000 clones, approximately 86% being singletons. The chain is built from TRBV2 and TRBJ2-7; D might be TRBD1 (6 bases). The sample comprised PBMCs. The TCR comes from a woman aged 25 to 39 in good health and CMV-seronegative. In DNA, the CDR3 is TGTGCCAGCGCCTTACACACAGGGCTTTCCTACGAGCAGTACTTC. This translates into CASALHTGLSYEQYF. Based on the CDR3 plus reference TRBV2 and TRBJ2-7, the full variable domain is EPEVTQTPSHQVTQMGQEVILRCVPISNHLYFYWYRQILGQKVEFLVSFYNNEISEKSEIFDDQFSVERPDGSNFTLKIRSTKLEDSAMYFCASALHTGLSYEQYFGPGTRLTVT.